The 5 T cell receptor beta chains below were found in one sample sequenced in a study of T cells in Graves' hyperthyroidism and ophthalmopathy. RNA transcripts yielded amplified TCR beta CDR3 regions. Initially, a first-round RT-PCR of the TCR CDR3 employed the HTBI primer set. Via MiXCR, TCRdb re-called the multiplex PCR reads, giving one row per CDR3 protein. The data show about 500,000 distinct CDR3 sequences, with about 15% seen just once and 15% to 20% held by the top ten. Source material: blood. Receptors originate from a woman aged 18-30 years with Graves' hyperthyroidism.

The genes are TRBV2 and TRBJ2-3; TRBD1 might be the D (5 bases). Trimming took off 3 bases at V and 4 bases at J, with 17 bases between the two ends. The CDR3 is 16 residues long. The germline V gene encodes CDR1 SNHLY and CDR2 FYNNEI. DNA for the CDR3: TGTGCCAGCAGTGATAGCTCCAGGGTTGGCCCAGATACGCAGTATTTT. Translation: CASSDSSRVGPDTQYF.

The V call is TRBV19, the J call TRBJ2-5; 7 nucleotides agree with TRBD1. Looked up from germline, CDR1 is LNHDA and CDR2 is SQIVND (reference sequence). The ends lost 5 bases at V and 2 bases at J; junction bases unmatched: 14. The CDR3 runs 17 residues. This CDR3 reads CASSPGTTGARQETQYF. As DNA, the CDR3 is TGTGCCAGTAGTCCCGGAACCACAGGGGCTCGACAAGAGACCCAGTACTTC.

There are many counts of this clonotype. V and J are TRBV20-1 and TRBJ2-4; TRBD2 aligns across 9 bases. The germline V gene encodes CDR1 DFQATT and CDR2 SNEGSKA (reference sequence). The CDR3 sequence is 14 residues long. With V trimmed by 6 bases and J by 8 bases, 11 bases remained unmatched. The CDR3 nucleotides are TGCAGTGCAAGACTAGCGGACGTAGTCCACATTCAGTACTTC. Protein product: CSARLADVVHIQYF.

This clonotype was detected only a few times. The rearrangement links TRBV7-2 to TRBJ2-2; the D is unclear. This CDR3 region has 13 residues. CDR1 is SGHTA and CDR2 is FQGNSA in the germline V gene. The V and J ends lost 3 bases and 5 bases respectively, with 7 bases between them. The CDR3 bases are TGTGCCAGCAGCTTCAGGCGGACCGGGGAGCTGTTTTTT. It yields the protein CASSFRRTGELFF.

This clonotype was detected a few times. The J gene is TRBJ2-1, the V gene TRBV5-1; the match to TRBD1 covers 7 bases. Trimming cost V 1 base and J 5 bases; bases outside gene matches: 3. The CDR3 is 14 residues long. Germline V gives CDR1 SGHRS, CDR2 YFSETQ. This CDR3 is CASSLLGTDNEQFF. CDR3 nucleotide sequence: TGCGCCAGCAGCTTGCTCGGGACAGACAATGAGCAGTTCTTC. Variable domain in full (rest from reference TRBV5-1 and TRBJ2-1): KAGVTQTPRYLIKTRGQQVTLSCSPISGHRSVSWYQQTPGQGLQFLFEYFSETQRNKGNFPGRFSGRQFSNSRSEMNVSTLELGDSALYLCASSLLGTDNEQFFGPGTRLTVL.